Listed below are T cell receptor beta chains from one sample, sequenced in a study of PD-1 blockade in classical Hodgkin lymphoma. Repertoires were generated with immunoSEQ multiplex PCR, while TCRdb's copy carries only in-frame clones and drops some. Found here are about 36,000 clones, around 70% of them singletons; the top ten hold 11% to 15%. This sample comprised peripheral blood mononuclear cells (PBMCs), obtained before the second cycle of nivolumab. These receptors were obtained from a human donor with classical Hodgkin lymphoma. The CDR3 runs from the conserved cysteine through the conserved F or W. The order of the fields is CDR3 DNA, CDR3 protein, J gene, V gene, D gene, CDR3 length, clone size. D genes are given only for firm matches. Part of the rows lack a size; the others show once, few, many or a class for expanded clones.

CDR3nt: TGCGCCAGCAGCCAAGATTTACAGGATTATTCACCCCTCCACTTT
CDR3aa: CASSQDLQDYSPLHF
j_gene: TRBJ1-6
v_gene: TRBV4-3
d_gene: .
len: 15
abundance: .

CDR3nt: TGTGCCAGCAGCTTAGCCCGGGCAAGCGGCTACACCTTC
CDR3aa: CASSLARASGYTF
j_gene: TRBJ1-2
v_gene: TRBV11-2
d_gene: .
len: 13
abundance: .

CDR3nt: TGCGCCAGCAGCTTGGGTACAGGGAGGAGTCAGCCCCAGCATTTT
CDR3aa: CASSLGTGRSQPQHF
j_gene: TRBJ1-5
v_gene: TRBV5-1
d_gene: .
len: 15
abundance: .

CDR3nt: TGTGCCAGCTCACCACGAGGCGAGACAACTAATGAAAAACTGTTTTTT
CDR3aa: CASSPRGETTNEKLFF
j_gene: TRBJ1-4
v_gene: TRBV18
d_gene: .
len: 16
abundance: few

CDR3nt: TGTGCCAGCAGGCCGACTAGCGGGGGGGAGATCTACAATGAGCAGTTCTTC
CDR3aa: CASRPTSGGEIYNEQFF
j_gene: TRBJ2-1
v_gene: TRBV5-4
d_gene: TRBD2
len: 17
abundance: .

CDR3nt: TGTGCCAGCAGCCCCGGGCGCGGGGGCCACATTCAGTACTTC
CDR3aa: CASSPGRGGHIQYF
j_gene: TRBJ2-4
v_gene: TRBV11-3
d_gene: .
len: 14
abundance: .

CDR3nt: TGTGCCAGCAGCTCTGCCTCGACAGGGGGGAACAATGAGCAGTTCTTC
CDR3aa: CASSSASTGGNNEQFF
j_gene: TRBJ2-1
v_gene: TRBV11-3
d_gene: TRBD1
len: 16
abundance: .

CDR3nt: TGCGCCAGCAGCCAAGCCGCCACAGTATCCTACGAGCAGTACTTC
CDR3aa: CASSQAATVSYEQYF
j_gene: TRBJ2-7
v_gene: TRBV4-1
d_gene: .
len: 15
abundance: .

CDR3nt: TGTGCCAGCAGTGAACAGGGGGCGATCACAGATACGCAGTATTTT
CDR3aa: CASSEQGAITDTQYF
j_gene: TRBJ2-3
v_gene: TRBV2
d_gene: TRBD1
len: 15
abundance: .

CDR3nt: TGTGCCAGCAGTCGAACTTTAGGACAGTCCTACGAGCAGTACTTC
CDR3aa: CASSRTLGQSYEQYF
j_gene: TRBJ2-7
v_gene: TRBV6-5
d_gene: .
len: 15
abundance: .

CDR3nt: TGCGCCAGCAGCCCAGGGACAACTGCAAACTATGGCTACACCTTC
CDR3aa: CASSPGTTANYGYTF
j_gene: TRBJ1-2
v_gene: TRBV5-5
d_gene: .
len: 15
abundance: .

CDR3nt: TGTGCCAGCAGCTCTAGCGGGGGCCCCTACGAGCAGTACTTC
CDR3aa: CASSSSGGPYEQYF
j_gene: TRBJ2-7
v_gene: TRBV7-2
d_gene: TRBD2
len: 14
abundance: .

CDR3nt: TGCGCCAGCAGCTTCGGGACTAGCGGGGGGCCCGGGAGAGAGACCCAGTACTTC
CDR3aa: CASSFGTSGGPGRETQYF
j_gene: TRBJ2-5
v_gene: TRBV5-1
d_gene: TRBD2
len: 18
abundance: .

CDR3nt: TGCGCCAGCAGACCTACATCAGGGGGCATCTATGGCTACACCTTC
CDR3aa: CASRPTSGGIYGYTF
j_gene: TRBJ1-2
v_gene: TRBV4-3
d_gene: TRBD1
len: 15
abundance: .

CDR3nt: TGTGCCAGCTCTGGGGTGGCAGGGTTGGCCTACGAGCAGTACTTC
CDR3aa: CASSGVAGLAYEQYF
j_gene: TRBJ2-7
v_gene: TRBV6-6
d_gene: .
len: 15
abundance: .

CDR3nt: TGCGCCAGCAGCTTGGGTGGACGAAACTCTGGAAACACCATATATTTT
CDR3aa: CASSLGGRNSGNTIYF
j_gene: TRBJ1-3
v_gene: TRBV5-1
d_gene: .
len: 16
abundance: .

CDR3nt: TGTGCCAGCAGCTCCCTGGGACTGAAAAACACCGGGGAGCTGTTTTTT
CDR3aa: CASSSLGLKNTGELFF
j_gene: TRBJ2-2
v_gene: TRBV7-2
d_gene: .
len: 16
abundance: .

CDR3nt: TGCGCCAGCAGCTTCGAGTTGGAAGCGCAGTATTTT
CDR3aa: CASSFELEAQYF
j_gene: TRBJ2-3
v_gene: TRBV5-1
d_gene: .
len: 12
abundance: .

CDR3nt: TGTGCCAGCAGTTACCTACAGGGGAGGTCTGAAGCTTTCTTT
CDR3aa: CASSYLQGRSEAFF
j_gene: TRBJ1-1
v_gene: TRBV6-5
d_gene: TRBD1
len: 14
abundance: once

CDR3nt: TGTGCCAGCAGTTACGACCCCGCTTCCGAGCAGTACTTC
CDR3aa: CASSYDPASEQYF
j_gene: TRBJ2-7
v_gene: TRBV6-5
d_gene: .
len: 13
abundance: .

CDR3nt: TGCGCCAGCAGCCTTCATGGGTCATCACGGACAGGGGTTCTTCCTTACGAGCAGTACTTC
CDR3aa: CASSLHGSSRTGVLPYEQYF
j_gene: TRBJ2-7
v_gene: TRBV5-1
d_gene: TRBD1
len: 20
abundance: once

CDR3nt: TGTGCCAGCAGCTTGGAGGGTATTAGCACAGATACGCAGTATTTT
CDR3aa: CASSLEGISTDTQYF
j_gene: TRBJ2-3
v_gene: TRBV5-4
d_gene: .
len: 15
abundance: .

CDR3nt: TGTGCCTGGAGAGTCGACGCGAACACTGAAGCTTTCTTT
CDR3aa: CAWRVDANTEAFF
j_gene: TRBJ1-1
v_gene: TRBV30
d_gene: .
len: 13
abundance: .

CDR3nt: TGTGCCAGCAGCCAAGTTCTAGGGGGGATAACGAACACTGAAGCTTTCTTT
CDR3aa: CASSQVLGGITNTEAFF
j_gene: TRBJ1-1
v_gene: TRBV4-2
d_gene: .
len: 17
abundance: medium-sized

CDR3nt: TGTGCCAGCAGCACAGGGTACGCTAACTATGGCTACACCTTC
CDR3aa: CASSTGYANYGYTF
j_gene: TRBJ1-2
v_gene: TRBV5-6
d_gene: .
len: 14
abundance: few

CDR3nt: TGTGCCAGCAGCTTAGCGGCGGGGAGGGTGAACGAGCAGTACTTC
CDR3aa: CASSLAAGRVNEQYF
j_gene: TRBJ2-7
v_gene: TRBV7-2
d_gene: TRBD2
len: 15
abundance: .

CDR3nt: TGTGCCAGCAGCGTAACCTCGACGGCGAACACTGAAGCTTTCTTT
CDR3aa: CASSVTSTANTEAFF
j_gene: TRBJ1-1
v_gene: TRBV9
d_gene: .
len: 15
abundance: once

CDR3nt: TGTGCCAGTTGGGTAAACGGGGAGCTGTTTTTT
CDR3aa: CASWVNGELFF
j_gene: TRBJ2-2
v_gene: TRBV6-5
d_gene: .
len: 11
abundance: .

CDR3nt: TGCGCCAGCAGCTCGGAGGTGGGGGGGTCCTACGAGCAGTACTTC
CDR3aa: CASSSEVGGSYEQYF
j_gene: TRBJ2-7
v_gene: TRBV5-1
d_gene: TRBD2
len: 15
abundance: .

CDR3nt: TGCAGCGTAGGGGGACAGAGCAATCAGCCCCAGCATTTT
CDR3aa: CSVGGQSNQPQHF
j_gene: TRBJ1-5
v_gene: TRBV29-1
d_gene: TRBD1
len: 13
abundance: .

CDR3nt: TGTGCCAGCAGGGGGACAGGACTGAACACTGAAGCTTTCTTT
CDR3aa: CASRGTGLNTEAFF
j_gene: TRBJ1-1
v_gene: TRBV2
d_gene: TRBD1
len: 14
abundance: once

CDR3nt: TGTGCCAGCAGTTATGCAGATACGCAGTATTTT
CDR3aa: CASSYADTQYF
j_gene: TRBJ2-3
v_gene: TRBV27
d_gene: .
len: 11
abundance: .

CDR3nt: TGTGCCAGCTCACTTAGTACGACAGGGGCGGGAAACACTGAAGCTTTCTTT
CDR3aa: CASSLSTTGAGNTEAFF
j_gene: TRBJ1-1
v_gene: TRBV18
d_gene: TRBD1
len: 17
abundance: .

CDR3nt: TGTGCCAGCAGCCAAGTAGGGCGAGCATTTAATTCACCCCTCCACTTT
CDR3aa: CASSQVGRAFNSPLHF
j_gene: TRBJ1-6
v_gene: TRBV4-2
d_gene: .
len: 16
abundance: .

CDR3nt: TGTGCCTGGAGTTCCGGCGGGGTCCTTCAGCCCAATGAGCAGTTCTTC
CDR3aa: CAWSSGGVLQPNEQFF
j_gene: TRBJ2-1
v_gene: TRBV30
d_gene: .
len: 16
abundance: .

CDR3nt: TGCGCCAGCAGCCAAGGACAATCCTATGGCTACACCTTC
CDR3aa: CASSQGQSYGYTF
j_gene: TRBJ1-2
v_gene: TRBV4-1
d_gene: .
len: 13
abundance: few

CDR3nt: TGTGCCAGCAGGGGACAGGTGAACACTGAAGCTTTCTTT
CDR3aa: CASRGQVNTEAFF
j_gene: TRBJ1-1
v_gene: TRBV7-2
d_gene: TRBD1
len: 13
abundance: .

CDR3nt: TGCGCCAGCAGTTTTTCCCTAGCGGGAGGGCGGAATGAGCAGTTCTTC
CDR3aa: CASSFSLAGGRNEQFF
j_gene: TRBJ2-1
v_gene: TRBV10-2
d_gene: TRBD2
len: 16
abundance: few

CDR3nt: TGCGCCAGCAGCCCGGGACAGGGCAACTATGGCTACACCTTC
CDR3aa: CASSPGQGNYGYTF
j_gene: TRBJ1-2
v_gene: TRBV5-1
d_gene: TRBD1
len: 14
abundance: .

CDR3nt: TGTGCCATCAGCCGAGACAGGGTGGGGGGGAACACTGAAGCTTTCTTT
CDR3aa: CAISRDRVGGNTEAFF
j_gene: TRBJ1-1
v_gene: TRBV10-3
d_gene: TRBD1
len: 16
abundance: .

CDR3nt: TGTGCCAGCAGCTATAAGCCCGGGGGTTCCTACGAGCAGTACTTC
CDR3aa: CASSYKPGGSYEQYF
j_gene: TRBJ2-7
v_gene: TRBV27
d_gene: .
len: 15
abundance: .

CDR3nt: TGTGCCAGCAAGACAGGGGACAGGGACACCGGGGAGCTGTTTTTT
CDR3aa: CASKTGDRDTGELFF
j_gene: TRBJ2-2
v_gene: TRBV5-6
d_gene: TRBD1
len: 15
abundance: few

CDR3nt: TGTGCCAGCAGCCCTAGACAGGGGGCGGACACCGGGGAGCTGTTTTTT
CDR3aa: CASSPRQGADTGELFF
j_gene: TRBJ2-2
v_gene: TRBV7-2
d_gene: TRBD1
len: 16
abundance: .

CDR3nt: TGTGCCAGCGGCAGGGGTTCGCGCACTGAAGCTTTCTTT
CDR3aa: CASGRGSRTEAFF
j_gene: TRBJ1-1
v_gene: TRBV7-2
d_gene: .
len: 13
abundance: .

CDR3nt: TGTGCCTGGAGTTGGACCGCAGGGGGCACAGATACGCAGTATTTT
CDR3aa: CAWSWTAGGTDTQYF
j_gene: TRBJ2-3
v_gene: TRBV30
d_gene: .
len: 15
abundance: .

CDR3nt: TGTGCCAGCAGCTTATCGGGGAGGTACCAAGAGACCCAGTACTTC
CDR3aa: CASSLSGRYQETQYF
j_gene: TRBJ2-5
v_gene: TRBV7-9
d_gene: .
len: 15
abundance: .

CDR3nt: TGTGCCAGCTCCGGACTGAACACTGAAGCTTTCTTT
CDR3aa: CASSGLNTEAFF
j_gene: TRBJ1-1
v_gene: TRBV18
d_gene: .
len: 12
abundance: .